The clone carrying this TCR beta chain was recorded at least ten times. CDR1 MNHEY and CDR2 SVGAGI come from the germline V gene. This CDR3 is 15 amino acids long. The ends were cut back, 2 bases at V and 7 bases at J, with 17 bases in the middle. The data are from a study of patients and donors after allogeneic stem cell transplantation. A single record per CDR3 protein comes from TCRdb applying MiXCR to the RT-PCR reads. The repertoire holds 200,000 to 250,000 distinct CDR3 sequences, with 14% as singletons. The chain couples TRBV6-5 to TRBJ1-2; D not certain. The sample taken for sequencing was blood, either unsorted or a sorted T cell fraction (not recorded which). This TCR was sampled from a human donor who was either an allogeneic HSCT recipient or a stem cell or donor lymphocyte infusion donor (not recorded which). It is not recorded whose cells these are; they may come from a transplant donor. The CDR3 sequence: CASSYDWVFSGGYTF. The CDR3 DNA reads as TGTGCCAGCAGTTACGATTGGGTGTTCTCCGGTGGCTACACCTTC.